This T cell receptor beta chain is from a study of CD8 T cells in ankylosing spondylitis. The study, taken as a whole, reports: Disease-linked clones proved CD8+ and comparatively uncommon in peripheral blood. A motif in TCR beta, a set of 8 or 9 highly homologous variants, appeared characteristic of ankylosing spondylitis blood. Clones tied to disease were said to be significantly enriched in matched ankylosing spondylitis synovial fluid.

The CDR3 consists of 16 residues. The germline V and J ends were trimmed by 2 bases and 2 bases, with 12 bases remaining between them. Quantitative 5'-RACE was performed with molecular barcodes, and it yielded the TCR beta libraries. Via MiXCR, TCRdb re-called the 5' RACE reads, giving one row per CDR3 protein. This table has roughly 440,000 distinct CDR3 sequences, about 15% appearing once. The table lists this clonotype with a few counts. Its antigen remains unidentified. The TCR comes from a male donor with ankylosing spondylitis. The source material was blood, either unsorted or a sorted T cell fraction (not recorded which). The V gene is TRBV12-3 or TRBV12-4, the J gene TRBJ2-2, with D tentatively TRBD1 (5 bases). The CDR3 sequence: CASSLLPGLNTGELFF. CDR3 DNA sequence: TGTGCCAGCAGTTTACTTCCAGGGCTTAACACCGGGGAGCTGTTTTTT.